Included here is one T cell receptor beta chain sequence, with context. The antigen remains unidentified. CDR3 length equals 14 residues. Germline-derived CDR1 and CDR2 are SQVTM and ANQGSEA. V shed 7 bases, J shed 7 bases, and the junction held 8 bases outside the gene matches. TCRdb re-derived calls from the reads in MiXCR, one entry per CDR3 protein. Of fewer than 700,000 distinct CDR3 sequences listed, approximately 24% were seen once; the top ten hold roughly 8%. This specimen comes from a study of T cell repertoires in cytomegalovirus infection. Study details: Both CMV infection and a matching HLA type were indicated by public TCR beta signatures.

Study findings and constraints: People with CMV and the relevant HLA were identified by cumulative public TCR beta family frequency. The ex vivo response showed dominance by HLA-C-restricted CMV-specific TCR beta clonotypes.

V is TRBV29-1 and J is TRBJ2-1, with 12 positions matching TRBD2. Sequenced material: CD8+ T cells from PBMCs. The sequence was obtained from a human donor in good health (CMV status not recorded). Some clones in this sample may be carry-over from other donors' samples. Written as DNA, the CDR3 is TGCAGCGCGCTAGCGGGGGGGCCCCAGAATGAGCAGTTCTTC. Translated, it gives CSALAGGPQNEQFF.